This T cell receptor (beta chain) derives from a study of shared clonotypes between healthy human individuals. Study-wide background: Used for every donor were three CD4 naive, three CD4 memory, two CD8 naive and one CD8 memory plate. General study findings and limits: Apart from blood, nothing was sampled; tissue repertoires likely differ. It was observed that roughly 5.4% of naive CD4 clonotypes were shared across a handful of donors.

Sequenced by immunoSEQ multiplex PCR; TCRdb stores in-frame clones only, minus some. The table has around 980,000 clones, around 78% seen once; the top ten hold 0.61%. This clone showed up just once. Its matching antigen is unknown. The germline gives CDR1 MNHEY, CDR2 SVGAGI. With V trimmed by 5 bases and J by 1 base, 7 bases remained unmatched. The CDR3 spans 15 residues. Negatively enriched CD4+ T cells were divided by CD45RA into naive and memory. The V call is TRBV6-5, the J call TRBJ1-1, with 7 bases identical to TRBD1. Sequencing was performed on memory CD4+ T cells from PBMCs. Subset meaning: CD45RA-negative fraction. The TCR sequence derives from a man aged 18 to 29 in good health. Some clones in this sample may be carry-over from other donors' samples. Here the CDR3 DNA reads TGTGCCAGCAGTAGCCCGGGACAGCGGAACACTGAAGCTTTCTTT. The encoded protein is CASSSPGQRNTEAFF.